This TCR beta chain stems from a study of blood T cell repertoires in COVID-19. This CDR3 region has 18 residues. Trimming left V 2 bases short and J 7 bases short, with 24 bases between. Germline V gene sequence: CDR1 SGHAT, CDR2 FQNNGV. TCRdb keeps only in-frame clones here, not all; method: immunoSEQ multiplex PCR. Counted here are a few hundred thousand clones, under 90% occurring once; the ten biggest clones make up around 4%. Input material: peripheral blood. This receptor was identified in a man in his sixties with acute or convalescent COVID-19. The J gene is TRBJ2-1, the V gene TRBV11-2, with a weak D call TRBD2 (5 bases). CDR3 region: CASSLSSASAEGRNEQFF. CDR3 in DNA: TGTGCCAGCAGCTTATCCTCAGCGAGTGCTGAGGGCAGAAATGAGCAGTTCTTC.